The entry below gives a single T cell receptor beta chain sequence along with its context. The sample comes from a study of T-cell memory formation after mild COVID-19. The CDR3 is made up of 17 amino acids. Germline V gene sequence: CDR1 MNHEY, CDR2 SMNVEV (reference sequence). J gave up 6 bases and V 3 bases, and 8 bases lay outside the gene matches. TCRdb re-analysed the 5' RACE reads in MiXCR, keeping a single row per CDR3 protein. The sample records about 470,000 distinct CDR3 sequences, nearly 25% being singletons. The sequence derives from an adult woman who had mild COVID-19 (a few samples of this study predate the infection). Cell type and time point are not known. The V and J genes are TRBV27 and TRBJ2-2, with TRBD2 matching over 12 bases. Sequenced material: PBMCs or a T cell subset sorted from them (not recorded which). Here the CDR3 DNA reads TGTGCCAGCAGTTTCCCGACTAGCGGGGGTATTGCCGGGGAGCTGTTTTTT. The encoded protein is CASSFPTSGGIAGELFF.